A selection of T cell receptor beta chains follows, all from one sample in a study of T-cell memory formation after mild COVID-19. MiXCR, applied by TCRdb to the 5' RACE reads, yields one record per CDR3 protein. The sample contains 550,000 to 600,000 distinct CDR3 sequences, roughly a fifth of which appear only once. The specimen sequenced was PBMCs or a T cell subset sorted from them (not recorded which). The receptors come from an adult woman who had mild COVID-19 (a few samples of this study predate the infection). Cell type and time point are not known. CDR3s include the opening cysteine and the closing phenylalanine or tryptophan. Each record gives: V gene, D gene, clone size, J gene, CDR3 DNA, CDR3 protein. The D gene is left open where the match is weak. Size is omitted from some rows. Given values are once, few, many or a class for expanded clones.

>TRBV4-3|NA|few|TRBJ2-7
TGCGCCAGCAGCCAAGATCGTTTTGTCGGGGCCGAGCAGTACTTC
CASSQDRFVGAEQYF
>TRBV12-3/TRBV12-4|NA|NA|TRBJ1-1
TGTGCCAGCAGTACCACCGGGACCTCGTACGGAGCTTTCTTT
CASSTTGTSYGAFF
>TRBV3-1|NA|few|TRBJ2-7
TGTGCCAGCAGCCTCGGGTCCGTCGGGCAGTACTTC
CASSLGSVGQYF
>TRBV12-3/TRBV12-4|NA|few|TRBJ1-1
TGTGCCAGCAGTTTGGTTGAGATTGGCGGTGAAGCTTTCTTT
CASSLVEIGGEAFF
>TRBV20-1|TRBD2|NA|TRBJ2-1
TGCAGTGCCCCACCGGCTAGCGGCATCAATGAGCAGTTCTTC
CSAPPASGINEQFF
>TRBV6-6|NA|once|TRBJ1-6
TGTGCCAGCAGCCCGAACATAAATAATTCACCCCTCCACTTT
CASSPNINNSPLHF
>TRBV7-9|TRBD1|few|TRBJ2-5
TGTGCCAGCAGCCTAGGGACAGGGAGAGAGACCCAGTACTTC
CASSLGTGRETQYF
>TRBV15|TRBD2|NA|TRBJ2-3
TGTGCCACCAGCAGAGTCCTCACCGGACTAGCGGGGGGACTCAGGGATACGCAGTATTTT
CATSRVLTGLAGGLRDTQYF
>TRBV11-3|TRBD2|few|TRBJ2-1
TGTGCCAGCACGGGGGGGCTCCACAATGAGCAGTTCTTC
CASTGGLHNEQFF
>TRBV12-3/TRBV12-4|TRBD2|NA|TRBJ2-3
TGTGCCAGCAGATTTACGACTAGCGGTACAGATACGCAGTATTTT
CASRFTTSGTDTQYF
>TRBV2|NA|NA|TRBJ2-1
TGTGCCAGCGTAGACGGGACCTACAATGAGCAGTTCTTC
CASVDGTYNEQFF
>TRBV12-3/TRBV12-4|NA|NA|TRBJ2-1
TGTGCCAGCAGTCCTATCGGGGGTAAAGATGAGCAGTTCTTC
CASSPIGGKDEQFF
>TRBV25-1|NA|NA|TRBJ2-1
TGTGCCAGCAGTGAGGGGCGTTACATTGCTGAGCAGTTCTTC
CASSEGRYIAEQFF
>TRBV9|TRBD1|few|TRBJ1-6
TGTGCCAGCAGGGAGGGGACAGAGAATTCACCCCTCCACTTT
CASREGTENSPLHF
>TRBV7-2|TRBD1|few|TRBJ1-1
TGTGCCAGCAGCTTAGGGGCAGGGGGCTGGACTGAAGCTTTCTTT
CASSLGAGGWTEAFF
>TRBV15|NA|NA|TRBJ1-1
TGTGCCACCAGCAGAGAGGCTCGTCAGCCAACTGAAGCTTTCTTT
CATSREARQPTEAFF
>TRBV27|TRBD2|NA|TRBJ2-7
TGTGCCAGCAGTTTAGCGGGGGTGTTCTACGAGCAGTACTTC
CASSLAGVFYEQYF
>TRBV6-5|TRBD1|NA|TRBJ1-5
TGTGCCAGCAGTAGCCTAGGAGAGACAGGGACTCGTCAGCCCCAGCATTTT
CASSSLGETGTRQPQHF
>TRBV5-1|TRBD2|NA|TRBJ2-1
TGCGCCAGCAGCTTTCTAGCGGGGGGCGGTTACAATGAGCAGTTCTTC
CASSFLAGGGYNEQFF
>TRBV11-3|NA|NA|TRBJ2-4
TGTGCCAGCAGCTTAGCTGTGGACGACATTCAGTACTTC
CASSLAVDDIQYF
>TRBV6-2/TRBV6-3|NA|NA|TRBJ2-7
TGTGCCAGCAGTTACTCCTTACATACCGTCTACGAGCAGTACTTC
CASSYSLHTVYEQYF
>TRBV6-5|NA|NA|TRBJ2-7
TGTGCCAGCAGACCCCGTCCCCTAGCGTTGAGCTCCTACGAGCAGTACTTC
CASRPRPLALSSYEQYF
>TRBV2|NA|NA|TRBJ1-5
TGTGCCAGCGCTCCCGACGGGCCGAGTCAGCCCCAGCATTTT
CASAPDGPSQPQHF
>TRBV24-1|NA|NA|TRBJ2-2
TGTGCCACCAGTCGGCCGGAGGTCACCGGGGAGCTGTTTTTT
CATSRPEVTGELFF
>TRBV7-9|NA|few|TRBJ2-3
TGTGCCAGCAGCTTAGATGCAGCCGGGGGCACAGATACGCAGTATTTT
CASSLDAAGGTDTQYF
>TRBV7-3|NA|NA|TRBJ1-2
TGTGCCAGCAGCTTATCCACCCAGACAGGCCAGTCTTCCTACACCTTC
CASSLSTQTGQSSYTF
>TRBV7-9|TRBD2|few|TRBJ2-2
TGTGCCAGCAGCTCGGGACTAGCGGGAGTTGGAACCGGGGAGCTGTTTTTT
CASSSGLAGVGTGELFF